The 5 T cell receptor beta chains presented below share a single source sample, sequenced in a study of CD4 T cells in relation to SARS-CoV-2 and coronaviruses. Some clones are missing from TCRdb's copy, which holds only in-frame ones; the method was immunoSEQ multiplex PCR. This sample carries about 36,000 clones, over 60% of them seen once, and the ten largest clones take around 21%. These receptors lack a known antigen. The sequencing input was memory CD4+ T cells from PBMCs, cultured in vitro. All receptors derive from an adult with COVID-19.

The chain is built from TRBV7-2 and TRBJ2-3; D is unresolved. The CDR3 has 12 amino acids. The germline V and J ends were trimmed by 3 bases and 6 bases, with 7 bases remaining between them. Per the germline V gene, CDR1 is SGHTA and CDR2 is FQGNSA. CDR3 sequence: CASSFRLDTQYF. DNA of the CDR3: TGTGCCAGCAGCTTCCGTCTTGATACGCAGTATTTT.

The chain joins TRBV19 to TRBJ2-1, with D perhaps TRBD2 (5 bases). V was clipped by 5 bases and J by 9 bases, with 14 bases between them. CDR1 and CDR2 from the germline V gene are LNHDA and SQIVND (reference sequence). The CDR3 extends over 13 amino acids. CDR3 sequence reads: CASSWVGDGEQFF. The CDR3 DNA reads TGTGCCAGTAGTTGGGTGGGAGACGGTGAGCAGTTCTTC.

The chain is built from TRBV7-2 and TRBJ1-5; D ambiguous. This CDR3 has 15 amino acids. CDR1 is SGHTA, CDR2 FQGNSA, per germline. Trimming took off 7 bases at V and 6 bases at J, with 19 bases between the two ends. This CDR3 is CASTRGLYDGQPQHF. The CDR3 nucleotides read TGTGCCAGCACACGTGGGTTATACGACGGTCAGCCCCAGCATTTT.

The chain employs TRBV6-2 or TRBV6-3 and TRBJ2-5, with 10 positions matching TRBD2. This CDR3 has 18 residues. The germline gives CDR1 MNHEY, CDR2 SVGEGT. V dropped 2 bases and J dropped 1; count of bases not matched to a gene: 10. CDR3 bases: TGTGCCAGCAGTTACCCCCAGGGAACTAGCGGGACCCAAGAGACCCAGTACTTC. This sequence encodes CASSYPQGTSGTQETQYF.

This clone was seen a few times. V and J are TRBV19 and TRBJ1-2, with TRBD1 matching over 8 bases. Germline V gene data show CDR1 as LNHDA and CDR2 as SQIVND (reference sequence). With V trimmed by 10 bases and J by 2 bases, 15 bases remained unmatched. This CDR3 has 16 residues. This chain's CDR3 is CATASPPGQDNYGYTF. Written as DNA, the CDR3 is TGTGCCACCGCGAGCCCCCCGGGACAGGACAACTATGGCTACACCTTC.